The rows below give T cell receptor beta chains drawn from one sample of a study of cytomegalovirus exposure and HLA in healthy donors. Some clones are missing from TCRdb's copy, which holds only in-frame ones; the method was immunoSEQ multiplex PCR. The sample holds approximately 280,000 clones, 80% to 90% seen once. Specimen: PBMCs. The receptors derive from a man between 35 and 55 years old in good health and CMV-seropositive. Each CDR3 is given with its conserved first and last residue. The D gene is left open where the match is weak. The size field is filled for only some rows; it gives once, few, many or a size class.

d_call: -
clone_size: -
v_call: TRBV2
j_call: TRBJ1-2
cdr3_nt: TGTGCCAGCAGTGAAGGGGCTTCCTATGGCTACACCTTC
cdr3_aa: CASSEGASYGYTF

d_call: -
clone_size: -
v_call: TRBV7-6
j_call: TRBJ2-3
cdr3_nt: TGTGCCAGCAGCTTAGGGCCGCCGGGCCCCAGGCGGGGGCCAGATACGCAGTATTTT
cdr3_aa: CASSLGPPGPRRGPDTQYF

d_call: TRBD1
clone_size: -
v_call: TRBV27
j_call: TRBJ2-7
cdr3_nt: TGTGCCAGCAGTTTATCAACAGGGGGTTTATCCTACGAGCAGTACTTC
cdr3_aa: CASSLSTGGLSYEQYF

d_call: TRBD1
clone_size: -
v_call: TRBV6-1
j_call: TRBJ2-5
cdr3_nt: TGTGCCAGCAGTGGACAGGGAGAGTCGGGGGAGACCCAGTACTTC
cdr3_aa: CASSGQGESGETQYF

d_call: TRBD1
clone_size: -
v_call: TRBV29-1
j_call: TRBJ2-3
cdr3_nt: TGCAGCGAAAGGACAGGGCCCGGTACGCAGTATTTT
cdr3_aa: CSERTGPGTQYF

d_call: TRBD1
clone_size: -
v_call: TRBV4-1
j_call: TRBJ2-7
cdr3_nt: TGCGCCAGCAGCCAAGAGGGCGGGCAGGGGGCCTACGAGCAGTACTTC
cdr3_aa: CASSQEGGQGAYEQYF

d_call: TRBD2
clone_size: -
v_call: TRBV4-1
j_call: TRBJ2-7
cdr3_nt: TGCGCCAGCAGCCCTGGGACTAACTCCTACGAGCAGTACTTC
cdr3_aa: CASSPGTNSYEQYF

d_call: -
clone_size: once
v_call: TRBV11-1
j_call: TRBJ2-7
cdr3_nt: TGTGCCAGCAGCCAAACAGCATACGAGCAGTACTTC
cdr3_aa: CASSQTAYEQYF

d_call: -
clone_size: -
v_call: TRBV5-1
j_call: TRBJ2-2
cdr3_nt: TGCGCCAGCAGCTTACCGGACACCGGGGAGCTGTTTTTT
cdr3_aa: CASSLPDTGELFF

d_call: -
clone_size: -
v_call: TRBV4-1
j_call: TRBJ2-5
cdr3_nt: TGCGCCAGCAGCAGAGGAGATCAAGAGACCCAGTACTTC
cdr3_aa: CASSRGDQETQYF

d_call: -
clone_size: -
v_call: TRBV18
j_call: TRBJ1-4
cdr3_nt: TGTGCCAGCTCACCATACGAGGAAAGGGAAAAACTGTTTTTT
cdr3_aa: CASSPYEEREKLFF

d_call: TRBD2
clone_size: -
v_call: TRBV4-2
j_call: TRBJ2-7
cdr3_nt: TGTGCCAGCAGCCAAGCGTTAGCGGGAGCTTACGAGCAGTACTTC
cdr3_aa: CASSQALAGAYEQYF

d_call: -
clone_size: -
v_call: TRBV28
j_call: TRBJ2-7
cdr3_nt: TGTGCCAGCAGTTCCGGGACACCAACCTACGAGCAGTACTTC
cdr3_aa: CASSSGTPTYEQYF

d_call: TRBD2
clone_size: -
v_call: TRBV9
j_call: TRBJ2-2
cdr3_nt: TGTGCCAGCAGCGTAGGCTCCCTAGCGGGAGGTGCCGGGGAGCTGTTTTTT
cdr3_aa: CASSVGSLAGGAGELFF

d_call: TRBD2
clone_size: -
v_call: TRBV7-2
j_call: TRBJ2-3
cdr3_nt: TGTGCCAGCGGATGGGGCGGGAGTACAGATACGCAGTATTTT
cdr3_aa: CASGWGGSTDTQYF

d_call: TRBD2
clone_size: -
v_call: TRBV25-1
j_call: TRBJ2-7
cdr3_nt: TGTGCCAGCAGTACCCCGGGACTAGCGGGAGGGGGCGACGAGCAGTACTTC
cdr3_aa: CASSTPGLAGGGDEQYF

d_call: -
clone_size: -
v_call: TRBV4-2
j_call: TRBJ2-1
cdr3_nt: TGTGCCAGCAGCCAGCCTTCTGACACGGGCGGGGTCAGCTCCTACAATGAGCAGTTCTTC
cdr3_aa: CASSQPSDTGGVSSYNEQFF

d_call: TRBD1
clone_size: -
v_call: TRBV5-8
j_call: TRBJ2-4
cdr3_nt: TGTGCCAGCAGCGAGGGGACAGGGGGTGACATTCAGTACTTC
cdr3_aa: CASSEGTGGDIQYF

d_call: -
clone_size: few
v_call: TRBV5-1
j_call: TRBJ1-2
cdr3_nt: TGCGCCAGCAGCTTGTACGGAGAGGGCTACACCTTC
cdr3_aa: CASSLYGEGYTF